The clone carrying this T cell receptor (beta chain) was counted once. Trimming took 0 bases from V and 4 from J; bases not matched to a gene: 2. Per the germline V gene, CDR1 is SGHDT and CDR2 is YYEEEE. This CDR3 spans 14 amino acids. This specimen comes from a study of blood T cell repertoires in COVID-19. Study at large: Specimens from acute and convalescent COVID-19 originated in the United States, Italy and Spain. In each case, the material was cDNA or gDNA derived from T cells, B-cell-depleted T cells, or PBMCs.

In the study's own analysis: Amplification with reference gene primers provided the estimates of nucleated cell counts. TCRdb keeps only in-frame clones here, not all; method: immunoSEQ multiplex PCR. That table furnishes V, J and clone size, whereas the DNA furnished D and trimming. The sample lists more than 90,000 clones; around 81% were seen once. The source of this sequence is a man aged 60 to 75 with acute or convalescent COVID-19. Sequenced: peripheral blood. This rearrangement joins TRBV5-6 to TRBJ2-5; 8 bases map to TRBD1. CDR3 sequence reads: CASSLARGRETQYF. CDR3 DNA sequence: TGTGCCAGCAGCTTGGCCAGGGGGCGAGAGACCCAGTACTTC.